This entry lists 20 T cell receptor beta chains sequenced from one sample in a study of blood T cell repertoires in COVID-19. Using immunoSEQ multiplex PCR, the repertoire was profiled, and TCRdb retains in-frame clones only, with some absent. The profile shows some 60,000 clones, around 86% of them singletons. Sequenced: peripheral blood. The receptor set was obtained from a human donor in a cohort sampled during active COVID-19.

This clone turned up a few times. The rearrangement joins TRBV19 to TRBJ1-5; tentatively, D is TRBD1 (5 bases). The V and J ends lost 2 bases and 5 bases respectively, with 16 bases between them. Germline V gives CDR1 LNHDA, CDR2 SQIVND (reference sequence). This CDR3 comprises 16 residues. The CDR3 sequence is CASSIWRGEGDQPQHF. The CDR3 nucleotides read TGTGCCAGTAGTATATGGAGAGGGGAGGGCGATCAGCCCCAGCATTTT.

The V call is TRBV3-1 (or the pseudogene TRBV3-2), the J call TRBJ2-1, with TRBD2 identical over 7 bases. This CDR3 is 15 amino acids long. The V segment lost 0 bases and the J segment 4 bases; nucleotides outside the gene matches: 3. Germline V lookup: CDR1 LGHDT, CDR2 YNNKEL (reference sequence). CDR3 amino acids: CASSQDAGEYNEQFF. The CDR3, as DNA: TGTGCCAGCAGCCAAGACGCGGGGGAGTACAATGAGCAGTTCTTC.

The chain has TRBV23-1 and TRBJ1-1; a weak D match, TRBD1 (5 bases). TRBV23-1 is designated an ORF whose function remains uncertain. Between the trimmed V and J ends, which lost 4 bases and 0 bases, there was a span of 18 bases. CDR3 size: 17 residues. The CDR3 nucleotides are TGCGCCAGCAGTCTGTGCCGGGACTGCATACTGAACACTGAAGCTTTCTTT. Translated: CASSLCRDCILNTEAFF.

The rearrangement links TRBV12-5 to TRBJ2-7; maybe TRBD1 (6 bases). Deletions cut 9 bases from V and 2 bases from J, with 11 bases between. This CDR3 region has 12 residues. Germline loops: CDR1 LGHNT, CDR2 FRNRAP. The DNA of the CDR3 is TGTGCTAGAAACCGGACAGCCTACGAGCAGTACTTC. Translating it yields CARNRTAYEQYF.

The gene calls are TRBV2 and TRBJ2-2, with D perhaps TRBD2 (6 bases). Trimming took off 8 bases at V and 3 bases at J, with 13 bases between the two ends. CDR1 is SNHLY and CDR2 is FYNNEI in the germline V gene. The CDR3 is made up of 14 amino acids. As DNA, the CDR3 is TGTGCCAGCCGACCGGGACTGCACACCGGGGAGCTGTTTTTT. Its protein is CASRPGLHTGELFF. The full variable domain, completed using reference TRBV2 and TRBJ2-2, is EPEVTQTPSHQVTQMGQEVILRCVPISNHLYFYWYRQILGQKVEFLVSFYNNEISEKSEIFDDQFSVERPDGSNFTLKIRSTKLEDSAMYFCASRPGLHTGELFFGEGSRLTVL.

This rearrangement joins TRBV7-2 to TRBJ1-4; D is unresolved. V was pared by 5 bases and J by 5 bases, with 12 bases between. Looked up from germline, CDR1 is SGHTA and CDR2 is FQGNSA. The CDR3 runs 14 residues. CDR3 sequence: CASSATESNEKLFF. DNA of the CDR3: TGTGCCAGCAGCGCAACAGAGTCCAATGAAAAACTGTTTTTT.

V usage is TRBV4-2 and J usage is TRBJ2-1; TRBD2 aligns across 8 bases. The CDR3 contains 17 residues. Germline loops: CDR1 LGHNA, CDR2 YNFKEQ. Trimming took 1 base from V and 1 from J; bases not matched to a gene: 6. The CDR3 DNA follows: TGTGCCAGCAGCCAAGTCGAGGGCGGGGGGTCCTACAATGAGCAGTTCTTC. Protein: CASSQVEGGGSYNEQFF.

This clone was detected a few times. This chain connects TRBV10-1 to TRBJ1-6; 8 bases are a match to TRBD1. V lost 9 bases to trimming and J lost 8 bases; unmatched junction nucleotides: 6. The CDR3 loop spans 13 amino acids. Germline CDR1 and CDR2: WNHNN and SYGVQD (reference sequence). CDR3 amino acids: CASSQGAYSPLHF. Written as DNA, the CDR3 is TGCGCCAGTTCTCAGGGGGCTTATTCACCCCTCCACTTT.

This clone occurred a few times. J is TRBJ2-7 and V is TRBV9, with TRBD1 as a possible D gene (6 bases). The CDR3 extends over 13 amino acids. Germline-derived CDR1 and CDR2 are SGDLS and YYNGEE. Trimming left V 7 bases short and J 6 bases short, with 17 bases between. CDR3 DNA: TGTGCCAGCTCCAAGGGGGTAACGACCGAGCAGTACTTC. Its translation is CASSKGVTTEQYF.

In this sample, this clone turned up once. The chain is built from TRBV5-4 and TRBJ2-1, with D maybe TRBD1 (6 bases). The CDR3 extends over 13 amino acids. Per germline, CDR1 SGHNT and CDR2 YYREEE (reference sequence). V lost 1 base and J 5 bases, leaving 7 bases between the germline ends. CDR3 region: CASSLWDNNEQFF. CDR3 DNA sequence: TGTGCCAGCAGCTTGTGGGACAACAATGAGCAGTTCTTC.

CDR3 residues: CASSKVRGNGLYNPYEQYF. DNA for the CDR3: TGTGCCAGCAGCAAAGTCCGCGGAAACGGCCTCTATAACCCCTACGAGCAGTACTTC. This rearrangement joins TRBV21-1 to TRBJ2-7; the table names TRBD2, a call not compared with the DNA. TRBV21-1 is given as a pseudogene. CDR3 length: 19 amino acids.

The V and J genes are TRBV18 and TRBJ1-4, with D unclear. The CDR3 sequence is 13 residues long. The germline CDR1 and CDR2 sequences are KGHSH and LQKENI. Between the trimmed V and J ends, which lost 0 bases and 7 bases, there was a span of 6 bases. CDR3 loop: CASSPPMSEKLFF. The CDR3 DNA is TGTGCCAGCTCACCACCGATGAGTGAAAAACTGTTTTTT.

This CDR3 reads CASSHRENTEAFF. The CDR3 DNA sequence: TGTGCCAGCAGCCACCGGGAGAACACTGAAGCTTTCTTT. The J gene is TRBJ1-1, the V gene TRBV3-1 (or the pseudogene TRBV3-2); D gene ambiguous. Germline values: CDR1 LGHDT, CDR2 YNNKEL (reference sequence). CDR3 length: 13 residues. The germline V and J ends were trimmed by 3 bases and 1 base, with 6 bases remaining between them.

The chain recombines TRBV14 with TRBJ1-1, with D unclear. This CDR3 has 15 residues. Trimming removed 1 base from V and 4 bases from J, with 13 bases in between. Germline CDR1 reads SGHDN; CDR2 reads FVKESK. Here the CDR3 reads CASSQVRWGGTEAFF. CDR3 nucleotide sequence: TGTGCCAGCAGCCAAGTACGCTGGGGAGGCACTGAAGCTTTCTTT.

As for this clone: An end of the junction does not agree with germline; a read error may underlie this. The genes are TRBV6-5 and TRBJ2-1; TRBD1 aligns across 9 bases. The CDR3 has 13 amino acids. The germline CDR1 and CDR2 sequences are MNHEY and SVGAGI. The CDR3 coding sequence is TGTGCCAGCAGGTCCACAGGGGGCGCTTCCCCCCTCTTC. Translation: CASRSTGGASPLF.

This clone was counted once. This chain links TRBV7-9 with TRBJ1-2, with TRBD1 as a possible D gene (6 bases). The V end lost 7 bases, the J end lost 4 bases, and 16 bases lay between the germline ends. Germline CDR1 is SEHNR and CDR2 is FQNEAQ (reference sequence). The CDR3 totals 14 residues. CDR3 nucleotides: TGTGCCAGCACCCTAGGGGGTGGGAGCTATGGCTACACCTTC. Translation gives CASTLGGGSYGYTF.

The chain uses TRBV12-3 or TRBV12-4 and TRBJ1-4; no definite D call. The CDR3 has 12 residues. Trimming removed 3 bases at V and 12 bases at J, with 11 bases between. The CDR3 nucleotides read TGTGCCAGCAGTTTGCGGGGTGGTGAACTGTTTTTT. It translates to CASSLRGGELFF.

The CDR3 spells CASSSKRGSDTQYF. CDR3 DNA: TGTGCCAGTAGTAGTAAGCGGGGGTCGGATACGCAGTATTTT. This chain uses TRBV19 with TRBJ2-3; 8 positions match TRBD2. This CDR3 has 14 residues. Germline trimming cut 4 bases from V and 6 bases from J; bases unmatched to any gene: 6. Germline V gene data show CDR1 as LNHDA and CDR2 as SQIVND (reference sequence). The full variable domain, rest sourced from reference TRBV19 and TRBJ2-3, is DGGITQSPKYLFRKEGQNVTLSCEQNLNHDAMYWYRQDPGQGLRLIYYSQIVNDFQKGDIAEGYSVSREKKESFPLTVTSAQKNPTAFYLCASSSKRGSDTQYFGPGTRLTVL.

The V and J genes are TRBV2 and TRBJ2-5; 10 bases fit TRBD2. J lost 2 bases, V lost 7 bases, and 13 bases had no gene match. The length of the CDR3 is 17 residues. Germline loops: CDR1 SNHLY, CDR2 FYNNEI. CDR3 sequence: CASTEGRSTSGQETQYF. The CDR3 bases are TGTGCCAGCACCGAAGGTCGGTCGACTAGCGGGCAAGAGACCCAGTACTTC.

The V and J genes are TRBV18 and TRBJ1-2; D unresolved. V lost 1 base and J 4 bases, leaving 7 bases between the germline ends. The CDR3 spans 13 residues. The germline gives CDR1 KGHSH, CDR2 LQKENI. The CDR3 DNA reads TGTGCCAGCTCACCACTTACTAGCTATGGCTACACCTTC. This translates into CASSPLTSYGYTF. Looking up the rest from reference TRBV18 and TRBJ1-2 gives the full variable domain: NAGVMQNPRHLVRRRGQEARLRCSPMKGHSHVYWYRQLPEEGLKFMVYLQKENIIDESGMPKERFSAEFPKEGPSILRIQQVVRGDSAAYFCASSPLTSYGYTFGSGTRLTVV.